Below are 10 T cell receptor beta chains sequenced from a single sample in a study of T cells in Graves' hyperthyroidism and ophthalmopathy. It was RNA transcripts that yielded the amplified TCR beta CDR3 regions. The study used the HTBI primer set for a first-round RT-PCR of the TCR CDR3. TCRdb independently ran MiXCR on the multiplex PCR reads; one entry per CDR3 protein. The sample records 560,000 or so distinct CDR3 sequences, just under 20% being singletons. The sequencing input was blood. These receptors all come from a man aged 40-49 years with Graves' ophthalmopathy.

This clonotype has just a few counts. This chain connects TRBV28 to TRBJ2-6; TRBD1 agrees at 8 bases. The CDR3 extends over 17 amino acids. V lost 10 bases to trimming and J lost 0 bases; unmatched junction nucleotides: 11. Per the germline V gene, CDR1 is MDHEN and CDR2 is SYDVKM. This chain's CDR3 is CATILTGVASGANVLTF. The CDR3 nucleotides read TGTGCCACAATTTTGACAGGGGTAGCCTCTGGGGCCAACGTCCTGACTTTC. Complete variable domain (other parts from reference TRBV28 and TRBJ2-6): DVKVTQSSRYLVKRTGEKVFLECVQDMDHENMFWYRQDPGLGLRLIYFSYDVKMKEKGDIPEGYSVSREKKERFSLILESASTNQTSMYLCATILTGVASGANVLTFGAGSRLTVL.

In this sample, this clonotype turned up a few times. The chain uses TRBV7-9 and TRBJ1-3; D ambiguous. Germline V lookup: CDR1 SEHNR, CDR2 FQNEAQ (reference sequence). V was cut by 6 bases and J by 7 bases, with 13 bases left in between. The CDR3 is 13 residues long. As DNA, the CDR3 is TGTGCCAGCAGTATCCCGGGGTGGAACACCATATATTTT. Translating gives CASSIPGWNTIYF.

This clonotype was recorded at least ten times. V and J are TRBV12-5 and TRBJ2-7, with TRBD2 identical over 15 bases. The junction had 9 bases not matched to a gene; V was cut back by 6 bases and J by 0 bases. In germline, CDR1 is LGHNT, CDR2 FRNRAP. CDR3 length: 18 amino acids. CDR3 DNA sequence: TGTGCTAGTGGGCGGACTAGCGGGAGGGACAGGCTCTCCTACGAGCAGTACTTC. Its protein product is CASGRTSGRDRLSYEQYF.

The chain recombines TRBV20-1 with TRBJ2-7; 9 bases fit TRBD1. The CDR3 length is 13 residues. Unmatched junction bases numbered 4, after V lost 5 bases and J lost 2 bases. Germline assignment: CDR1 DFQATT and CDR2 SNEGSKA (reference sequence). The CDR3 DNA is TGCAGTGCTCACGGGACAGGGACCTACGAGCAGTACTTC. This sequence encodes CSAHGTGTYEQYF.

This clonotype was found a few times. This chain joins TRBV12-3 or TRBV12-4 and TRBJ1-3; 7 bases map to TRBD1. The CDR3 runs to 18 residues. V lost 5 bases and J lost 4; bases outside the gene matches: 17. The CDR3 region has the DNA TGTGCCAGCAGTCACCGATACATTCAGGGGGGACAGGGAAACACCATATATTTT. This sequence encodes CASSHRYIQGGQGNTIYF.

In its sample, this clonotype was seen a few times. The chain uses TRBV18 and TRBJ2-1, with D uncertain. V lost 2 bases and J 6 bases, leaving 5 bases between the germline ends. Germline lookup yields CDR1 KGHSH and CDR2 LQKENI. The CDR3 length is 12 residues. CDR3 sequence: CASSPGINEQFF. CDR3 nucleotides: TGTGCCAGCTCACCAGGTATCAATGAGCAGTTCTTC.

The chain carries TRBV3-1 and TRBJ2-5, with 8 bases that match TRBD1. CDR3 length: 16 amino acids. CDR1 and CDR2 (germline): LGHDT, YNNKEL (reference sequence). V shed 3 bases and J 4 bases; nucleotides not matched to a gene: 10. This chain's CDR3 is CASSQLGAGGGETQYF. The DNA of the CDR3 is TGTGCCAGCAGCCAGTTGGGGGCAGGGGGCGGAGAGACCCAGTACTTC.

The table lists this clonotype with a few counts. This chain joins TRBV15 and TRBJ1-5, with 11 bases matching TRBD1. Germline CDR1 and CDR2: LNHNV and YYDKDF (reference sequence). CDR3 length: 15 amino acids. V trimming: 3 bases; J trimming: 6 bases; junction bases outside the gene matches: 4. Here the CDR3 DNA reads TGTGCCACCAGCAGGAGGACAGGGGGCGTTCAGCCCCAGCATTTT. Protein product: CATSRRTGGVQPQHF. Drawing the rest from reference TRBV15 and TRBJ1-5, the complete variable domain is DAMVIQNPRYQVTQFGKPVTLSCSQTLNHNVMYWYQQKSSQAPKLLFHYYDKDFNNEADTPDNFQSRRPNTSFCFLDIRSPGLGDTAMYLCATSRRTGGVQPQHFGDGTRLSIL.

This clonotype was observed a handful of times. This chain connects TRBV12-3 or TRBV12-4 to TRBJ2-4; the D call may be TRBD1 or TRBD2 (6 bases each). This CDR3 comprises 16 residues. The V and J ends lost 1 base and 3 bases respectively, with 13 bases between them. CDR3 DNA: TGTGCCAGCAGTTTAGAAGGGGGGTATGGCAAAAACATTCAGTACTTC. Residues: CASSLEGGYGKNIQYF.

This clonotype has a handful of counts. The rearrangement links TRBV19 to TRBJ2-1; TRBD1 matches at 9 bases. Germline CDR1 is LNHDA and CDR2 is SQIVND (reference sequence). The CDR3 has 15 amino acids. Trimming at V came to 4 bases and at J to 8 bases, leaving 9 bases not matched to a gene. In DNA form, the CDR3 reads TGTGCCAGTAGTACTCCGGGACAGGGTGGGTATGAGCAGTTCTTC. Encoded protein: CASSTPGQGGYEQFF.